This T cell receptor beta chain was recorded in a study of CD8+ T cells in alopecia areata. For the study at large: Treated patients were given oral tofacitinib, which was dosed at 5 to 10 mg twice daily. For 6 to 18 months, tofacitinib was taken, and 6 months off drug followed.

Treatment here: oral pan-JAK inhibitor, 5-10 mg twice daily. Cell sorting was applied to PBMCs, and CD4+ and CD8+ T cells were collected. It was cDNA, reverse transcribed from extracted RNA, that served as the sequencing template. Sequencing was performed with immunoSEQ multiplex PCR; in TCRdb, only in-frame clones are kept and a portion is missing. The table has 150,000 to 200,000 clones, approximately 50% seen once. The material sequenced was CD8+ T cells sorted from blood, taken around week 53, from a patient treated with tofacitinib. This clonotype was obtained from a human donor with alopecia areata.

The CDR3 coding sequence is TGTGCTAGTGGTTTGCCGACGGCTGGCAATCAGCCCCAGCATTTT. It is translated as CASGLPTAGNQPQHF. V gene TRBV12-5 combines with J gene TRBJ1-5; D not resolved. The V gene's germline CDR1 is LGHNT and CDR2 FRNRAP. Trimming cost V 2 bases and J 2 bases, with 10 bases left between them. There are 15 residues in the CDR3.